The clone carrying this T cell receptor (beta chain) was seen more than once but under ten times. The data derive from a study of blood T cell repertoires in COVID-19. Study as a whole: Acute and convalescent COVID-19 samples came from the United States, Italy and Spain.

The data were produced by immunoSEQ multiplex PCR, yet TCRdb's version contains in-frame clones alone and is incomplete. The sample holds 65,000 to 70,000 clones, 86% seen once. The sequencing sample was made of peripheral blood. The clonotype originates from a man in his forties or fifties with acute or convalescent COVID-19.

CDR3 loop: CASSYPPGEQYF. CDR3 nucleotides: TGTGCCAGCAGTTACCCGCCGGGCGAGCAGTACTTC. V and J are TRBV6-2 or TRBV6-3 and TRBJ2-7; D gene ambiguous. The CDR3 has 12 residues. Germline-derived CDR1 and CDR2 are MNHEY and SVGEGT. Trimming cost V 2 bases and J 6 bases, with 8 bases left between them.